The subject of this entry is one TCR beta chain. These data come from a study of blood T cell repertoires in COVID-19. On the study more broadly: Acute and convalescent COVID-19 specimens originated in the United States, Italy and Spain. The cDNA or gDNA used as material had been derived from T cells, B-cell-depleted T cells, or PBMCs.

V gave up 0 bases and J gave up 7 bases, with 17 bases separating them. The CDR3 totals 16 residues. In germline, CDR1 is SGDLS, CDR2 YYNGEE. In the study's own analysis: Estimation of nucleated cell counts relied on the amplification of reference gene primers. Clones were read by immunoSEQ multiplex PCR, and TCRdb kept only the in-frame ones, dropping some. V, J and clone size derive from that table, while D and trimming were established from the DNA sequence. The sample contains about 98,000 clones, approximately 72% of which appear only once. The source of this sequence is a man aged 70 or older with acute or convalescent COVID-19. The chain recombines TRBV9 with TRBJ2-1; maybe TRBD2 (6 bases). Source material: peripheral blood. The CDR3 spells CASSVAGGGRANEQFF. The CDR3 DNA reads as TGTGCCAGCAGCGTAGCTGGCGGAGGGCGCGCTAATGAGCAGTTCTTC.